The clone carrying this TCR beta chain was recorded a few times. No antigen is known for it. This specimen includes other DNA sequences encoding the same CDR3. This sample stems from a study of cytomegalovirus exposure and HLA in healthy donors. The CDR3 loop spans 18 amino acids. Germline lookup yields CDR1 MGHRA and CDR2 YSYEKL. J gave up 6 bases and V 4 bases, and 19 bases lay outside the gene matches. Vbeta (60) and Jbeta (13) primers were used in the PCR. Clones were read by immunoSEQ multiplex PCR, and TCRdb kept only the in-frame ones, dropping some. Among over 100,000 clones listed, roughly 74% were seen once. Whole-study results and caveats: Data from an earlier analysis indicated that most TCR beta V segments were productive either about 90% or about 30% of the time.

The TCR was taken from a male donor in good health and CMV-seronegative. V is TRBV4-1 and J is TRBJ2-3; 7 nucleotides match TRBD2. Specimen: PBMCs. In nucleotides, the CDR3 is TGCGCCAGCAGCCCCAGTGGGAATCCGGGACTACCCCGGGATACGCAGTATTTT. Translation gives CASSPSGNPGLPRDTQYF.